This T cell receptor beta chain is drawn from a study of human T cells and chemical hapten exposure. Study background: Per-sample TCR yields varied mainly from small pooled library volume differences.

Under the authors' procedure: Samples ranged from roughly 23,224 to 700,000 TCRs, with a median of roughly 93,000. TCRdb re-called the RACE reads with MiXCR, one entry per CDR3 protein. TCRdb, rather than the study authors, made the V and J calls. The table lists over 85,000 distinct CDR3 sequences, around 8.8% of them singletons, with about 3.1% in the top ten. The CDR3 has 13 residues. The germline V gene has CDR1 SGHTA and CDR2 FQGNSA. V was clipped by 1 base and J by 8 bases, with 9 bases between them. The time point is: healthy volunteer bleed at 2 weeks. Unfractionated whole blood served as the source for total RNA extraction.

This TCR was sampled from a female donor in good health. Some clones in this sample may be carry-over from other donors' samples. Sequenced: whole blood. The chain carries TRBV7-2 and TRBJ2-1; D remains unclear. CDR3 nucleotides: TGTGCCAGCAGCTTAGGTCTCTGGGATGAGCAGTTCTTC. Translated, it gives CASSLGLWDEQFF.